These 22 T cell receptor beta chains were all obtained from the same sample, sequenced in a study of blood T cell repertoires in COVID-19 (dated by TCRdb to about 2020). The library was built by means of the immunoSEQ multiplex PCR assay. TCRdb obtained this table from immuneACCESS and retained in-frame rearrangements with V and J assigned. These tables miss some clones; where compared with another copy, unresolved V genes account for less than half of the shortfall, and the remainder is unexplained. Recorded for this sample are some 190,000 clones; 88% of them occurred a single time. The top ten clones comprise under 2% of the sample. Input material: peripheral blood. Source of these receptors: a man younger than 30 with active or convalescent COVID-19.

The V and J genes are TRBV6-1 and TRBJ2-5; 8 nucleotides line up with TRBD2. The CDR3 is 17 amino acids. V was pared by 1 base and J by 5 bases, with 12 bases of the junction left unmatched. Germline loops: CDR1 MNHNS, CDR2 SASEGT. As DNA, the CDR3 is TGTGCCAGCAGTGAAGGACGCGGGGGGAACCACGAGGAGACCCAGTACTTC. Encoded protein: CASSEGRGGNHEETQYF.

The V call is TRBV28, the J call TRBJ2-1, with TRBD1 as a possible D gene (7 bases). The germline CDR1 and CDR2 sequences are MDHEN and SYDVKM. With 3 bases removed from V and 2 bases from J, the gap between germline ends came to 11 bases. CDR3 length: 15 residues. The CDR3 reads CASSFGGGTYNEQFF. The CDR3 DNA is TGTGCCAGCAGTTTTGGAGGGGGCACCTACAATGAGCAGTTCTTC.

The rearrangement uses TRBV30 and TRBJ2-5; the D gene is possibly TRBD1 (6 bases). V shed 3 bases and J shed 4 bases, with 12 bases lying between them. The germline gives CDR1 GTSNPN, CDR2 SVGIG (reference sequence). There are 13 residues in the CDR3. The CDR3 nucleotides are TGTGCCTGGAGACTGGGGGCCCCAGAGACCCAGTACTTC. It yields the protein CAWRLGAPETQYF.

The genes are TRBV5-1 and TRBJ1-4; D may be TRBD1 (5 bases). Trimming removed 5 bases from V and 0 bases from J, with 8 bases in between. Germline V CDR1 and CDR2: SGHRS, YFSETQ. The CDR3 has 14 residues. This CDR3 reads CASSQGTTNEKLFF. The DNA of the CDR3 is TGCGCCAGCAGTCAGGGTACAACTAATGAAAAACTGTTTTTT.

The gene calls are TRBV3-1 (or the pseudogene TRBV3-2) and TRBJ2-7; no firm D call. CDR3 length: 11 amino acids. Trimming removed 3 bases at V and 6 bases at J, with 6 bases between. Germline loops: CDR1 LGHDT, CDR2 YNNKEL (reference sequence). The CDR3 nucleotides are TGTGCCAGCAGCCAGACTCGCGAGCAGTACTTC. Translated, it gives CASSQTREQYF.

This chain links TRBV2 with TRBJ2-1; 10 nucleotides agree with TRBD2. Germline CDR1 and CDR2: SNHLY and FYNNEI. The CDR3 contains 14 residues. The trim removed 8 bases at V and 5 bases at J, leaving 6 bases unmatched. CDR3 DNA: TGTGCCAGCGAAGGGACTAGCGCAGACAATGAGCAGTTCTTC. Translation: CASEGTSADNEQFF.

This chain connects TRBV10-3 to TRBJ2-5; TRBD1 aligns across 7 bases. V trimming: 4 bases; J trimming: 5 bases; junction bases outside the gene matches: 7. Germline loops: CDR1 ENHRY, CDR2 SYGVKD. The length of the CDR3 is 14 residues. CDR3 protein: CAISAGQDRETQYF. CDR3 nucleotides: TGTGCCATCAGTGCCGGACAGGATAGGGAGACCCAGTACTTC.

This chain links TRBV6-6 with TRBJ2-5, with 11 bases matching TRBD1. The V gene's germline CDR1 is MNHNY and CDR2 SVGAGI (reference sequence). This CDR3 is 16 amino acids long. Losses at the gene ends were 2 bases for V and 5 bases for J; bases not matched to a gene: 7. The CDR3 here is CASSYGRTGGRETQYF. The CDR3, as DNA: TGTGCCAGCAGTTACGGGCGGACAGGGGGCAGGGAGACCCAGTACTTC.

The V and J genes are TRBV10-1 and TRBJ1-4; 11 nucleotides agree with TRBD1. The CDR3 extends over 16 amino acids. Per germline, CDR1 WNHNN and CDR2 SYGVQD (reference sequence). V dropped 3 bases and J dropped 7; count of bases not matched to a gene: 7. The CDR3: CASSDGTGGKGEKLFF. The CDR3 bases are TGCGCCAGCAGTGATGGGACAGGGGGAAAGGGTGAAAAACTGTTTTTT.

The J gene is TRBJ2-3, the V gene TRBV5-8; the D gene is possibly TRBD1 (5 bases). This CDR3 spans 14 amino acids. The germline V gene has CDR1 SGHTS and CDR2 YDEGEE. The V gene lost 4 bases and the J gene lost 1 base, with 10 bases spanning the gap. The CDR3 region is CASSTLTGTDTQYF. The CDR3 nucleotides are TGTGCCAGCAGCACCTTGACAGGCACAGATACGCAGTATTTT.

The chain recombines TRBV21-1 with TRBJ1-6; the table's D call TRBD1 went unverified against the DNA. TRBV21-1 is classified as a pseudogene. This CDR3 spans 10 amino acids. The CDR3 nucleotides read TGTGCCAGCAGCATCAATCCCCTCCACTTT. This encodes CASSINPLHF.

The V gene is TRBV19, the J gene TRBJ2-5; 10 bases fit TRBD2. Germline loops: CDR1 LNHDA, CDR2 SQIVND (reference sequence). CDR3 size: 15 residues. J gave up 1 base and V 5 bases, and 4 bases lay outside the gene matches. The CDR3: CASSSSGGRQETQYF. The DNA for the CDR3 is TGTGCCAGTAGTTCTAGCGGGGGACGCCAAGAGACCCAGTACTTC.

The rearrangement uses TRBV6-9 and TRBJ2-3, with TRBD2 matching over 7 bases. Germline V gene sequence: CDR1 MNHGY, CDR2 SVAAGI. The CDR3 covers 16 residues. J was trimmed by 2 bases and V by 6 bases; bases with no gene match: 11. The CDR3 is CASRLLAARNTDTQYF. The DNA of the CDR3 is TGTGCCAGCAGACTTCTAGCGGCTAGAAACACAGATACGCAGTATTTT.

The chain uses TRBV5-4 and TRBJ1-6, with D possibly matching TRBD1 (5 bases). The length of the CDR3 is 14 residues. Germline loops: CDR1 SGHNT, CDR2 YYREEE (reference sequence). Trimming pared 4 bases from V and 8 bases from J, leaving 13 bases between. CDR3 amino acids: CASSHRDRDSPLHF. In nucleotides, the CDR3 is TGTGCCAGCAGCCATCGAGACAGAGATTCACCCCTCCACTTT.

The chain uses TRBV6-1 and TRBJ2-1; no firm D call. Trimming removed 2 bases at V and 2 bases at J, with 13 bases between. Germline assignment: CDR1 MNHNS and CDR2 SASEGT. The CDR3 consists of 16 residues. CDR3 in amino acids: CASSESRGATYNEQFF. CDR3 sequence (DNA): TGTGCCAGCAGTGAAAGTCGCGGAGCCACCTACAATGAGCAGTTCTTC.

The chain employs TRBV5-1 and TRBJ2-2; 10 bases match TRBD2. V lost 2 bases and J lost 3; bases outside the gene matches: 1. This CDR3 contains 15 residues. CDR1 and CDR2 (germline): SGHRS, YFSETQ. Here the CDR3 DNA reads TGCGCCAGCAGCTTAAGCGGGGGGGACACCGGGGAGCTGTTTTTT. It is translated as CASSLSGGDTGELFF.

This chain uses TRBV12-3 or TRBV12-4 with TRBJ1-2; perhaps TRBD1 as D (5 bases). The length of the CDR3 is 13 residues. Deletions cut 2 bases from V and 6 bases from J, with 10 bases between. DNA of the CDR3: TGTGCCAGCAGTTTAAGCAGGGTCGATGGCTACACCTTC. Translated: CASSLSRVDGYTF.

The CDR3 sequence is CASSDDRTSGGAWDTGELFF. The CDR3 DNA is TGCGCCAGCAGCGATGACAGGACTAGCGGGGGGGCCTGGGACACCGGGGAGCTGTTTTTT. V usage is TRBV10-2 and J usage is TRBJ2-2, with TRBD2 identical over 15 bases. The CDR3 length is 20 residues. Germline V gene data show CDR1 as WSHSY and CDR2 as SAAADI. V lost 6 bases to trimming and J lost 3 bases; unmatched junction nucleotides: 14.

J is TRBJ1-1 and V is TRBV4-1; D may be TRBD1 (6 bases). The length of the CDR3 is 15 residues. Trimming took 3 bases from V and 4 from J, leaving 15 bases between them. CDR1 is MGHRA, CDR2 YSYEKL, per germline. The chain's CDR3 is CASSHPQGRVTEAFF. CDR3 bases: TGCGCCAGCAGCCACCCCCAGGGGCGGGTCACTGAAGCTTTCTTT.

The chain carries TRBV7-9 and TRBJ2-3; D is unclear. This CDR3 has 14 amino acids. The ends were cut back, 5 bases at V and 0 bases at J, with 9 bases in the middle. Germline V gene lookup returns CDR1 SEHNR and CDR2 FQNEAQ (reference sequence). This CDR3 reads CASSPFYSTDTQYF. CDR3 sequence (DNA): TGTGCCAGCAGCCCTTTCTATAGCACAGATACGCAGTATTTT.

With respect to this clone: Germline and junction disagree at one end, which may indicate a read error. The V gene is TRBV11-2, the J gene TRBJ2-1, with TRBD1 identical over 7 bases. Looked up from germline, CDR1 is SGHAT and CDR2 is FQNNGV. CDR3 length: 15 amino acids. The CDR3 region has the DNA TGTGCCAGCAGCCTAGAGGGACAGAACTACAATGAGCAGTTCTTC. Its protein is CASSLEGQNYNEQFF.

The V call is TRBV3-1 (or the pseudogene TRBV3-2), the J call TRBJ2-1; 9 bases agree with TRBD1. Looked up from germline, CDR1 is LGHDT and CDR2 is YNNKEL (reference sequence). V dropped 4 bases and J dropped 3; count of bases not matched to a gene: 4. The CDR3 totals 15 residues. The CDR3 spells CASSPGTGYYNEQFF. DNA of the CDR3: TGTGCCAGCAGCCCCGGGACAGGGTACTACAATGAGCAGTTCTTC.